This TCR beta chain was documented in a study of graft-versus-host responses after intestinal transplantation. V lost 4 bases, J lost 8 bases, and 14 bases lay in between. The CDR3 is 13 amino acids. Germline V gives CDR1 KGHSH, CDR2 LQKENI. Here immunoSEQ multiplex PCR was the method, and the copy in TCRdb shows in-frame clones only, minus some. The data contain tens of thousands of clones, approximately 94% of them singletons. For this clone: Its antigen is not identified.

This clonotype was obtained from a human donor who was the organ donor for an intestinal transplant. J is TRBJ2-5 and V is TRBV18, with D unclear. The sequences come from unstimulated CD4+ T cells sorted from spleen or lymph node cells, collected before transplant. The CDR3 loop reads CASSRQRSDTQYF. CDR3 DNA: TGTGCCAGCTCACGCCAGAGGAGCGATACCCAGTACTTC.